This record concerns one TCR beta chain sequence. Its antigen has not been determined. There are no base qualities to consult, and no much larger clone falls within one base. Libraries were built with the immunoSEQ multiplex PCR assay. Entries here come from immuneACCESS through TCRdb and include only in-frame sequences with V and J called. Some clones fail to appear in such tables; in the studies checked, an unresolved V gene covers under half of the shortfall, and the cause of the remainder is unknown. The sample includes about 75,000 clones, with approximately 96% observed a single time. The biggest ten clones account for approximately 0.3% of the sample. This sample was taken from a study of technical replicates of blood from a handful of donors (dated by TCRdb to the late 2010s). From a lookup of the germline V gene, CDR1 and CDR2 are SGDLS and YYNGEE. Reading from cysteine to phenylalanine, the CDR3 counts 15 amino acids. Just the 45-base CDR3 DNA is kept, in frame starting at base 1. V loses 0 bases, J loses 5 bases, and the germline ends lie 15 bases apart.

The sequencing input was T cells isolated from PBMCs. Rearrangement joined TRBV9 to TRBJ2-7; a tentative D call is TRBD2 (5 bases match). This receptor was taken from a human donor in good health. CDR3 reads: CASSVGGAEIHEQYF. The DNA reads as follows: TGTGCCAGCAGCGTAGGGGGAGCCGAAATCCACGAGCAGTACTTC.